The present TCR beta chain was sequenced within a study of cytomegalovirus exposure and HLA in healthy donors. Whole-study results and caveats: The authors judged a highly shared variant cluster likely a sequencing artifact. A prior analysis recorded that most TCR beta V segments were productive about 87% or about 30% of the time.

Healthy bone marrow donors made up the donor group. The PCR contained 60 Vbeta and 13 Jbeta primers. The data were produced by immunoSEQ multiplex PCR, yet TCRdb's version contains in-frame clones alone and is incomplete. The table records roughly 190,000 clones, 79% of them present only once. The table lists this clone with a count of one. Antigen: not known. The source is a woman younger than 30 in good health and CMV-seronegative. Specimen: PBMCs.

CDR3 DNA: TGTGCCAGCAGCTTCCACAGGGCGGCCGGCACTGAAGCTTTCTTT. Translating it yields CASSFHRAAGTEAFF. The chain is built from TRBV11-2 and TRBJ1-1; D is perhaps TRBD1 (6 bases). Germline assignment: CDR1 SGHAT and CDR2 FQNNGV. The germline V and J ends were trimmed by 3 bases and 4 bases, with 15 bases remaining between them. The CDR3 extends over 15 amino acids. The full variable domain, in which reference TRBV11-2 and TRBJ1-1 provide the parts outside the CDR3, is EAGVAQSPRYKIIEKRQSVAFWCNPISGHATLYWYQQILGQGPKLLIQFQNNGVVDDSQLPKDRFSAERLKGVDSTLKIQPAKLEDSAVYLCASSFHRAAGTEAFFGQGTRLTVV.